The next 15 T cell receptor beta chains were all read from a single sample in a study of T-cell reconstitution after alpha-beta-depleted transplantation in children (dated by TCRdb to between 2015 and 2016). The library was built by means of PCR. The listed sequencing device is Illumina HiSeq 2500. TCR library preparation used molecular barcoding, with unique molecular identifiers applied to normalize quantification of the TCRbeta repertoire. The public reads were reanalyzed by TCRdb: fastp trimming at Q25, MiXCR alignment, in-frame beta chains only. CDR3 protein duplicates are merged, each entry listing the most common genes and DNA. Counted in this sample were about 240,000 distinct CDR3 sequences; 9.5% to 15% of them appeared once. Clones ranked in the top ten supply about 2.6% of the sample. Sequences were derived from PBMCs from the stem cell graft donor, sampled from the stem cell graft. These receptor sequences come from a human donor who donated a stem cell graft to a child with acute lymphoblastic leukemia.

The CDR3 region is CASRVGGGSYNEQFF. In DNA form, the CDR3 reads TGTGCCAGCAGGGTAGGTGGGGGCTCCTACAATGAGCAGTTCTTC. V usage is TRBV2 and J usage is TRBJ2-1; D might be TRBD1 or TRBD2, each matching 5 bases. Germline CDR1 is SNHLY and CDR2 is FYNNEI. The CDR3 extends over 15 amino acids. V lost 6 bases to trimming and J lost 0 bases, with 12 bases between them.

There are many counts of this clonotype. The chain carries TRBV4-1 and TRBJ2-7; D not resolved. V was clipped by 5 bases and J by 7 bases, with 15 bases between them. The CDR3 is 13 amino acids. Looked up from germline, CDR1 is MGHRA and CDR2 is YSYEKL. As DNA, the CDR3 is TGCGCCAGCAGCTTAAACCCGGCGAGGGAGCAGTACTTC. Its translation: CASSLNPAREQYF.

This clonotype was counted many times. In DNA, the CDR3 is TGTGCCAGCAGTCCCCTGACGAACCTCCATGAGCAGTTCTTC. Its protein is CASSPLTNLHEQFF. J is TRBJ2-1 and V is TRBV27; no reliable D call. This CDR3 is built from 14 residues. Germline CDR1 and CDR2: MNHEY and SMNVEV (reference sequence). The V end was cut by 5 bases, the J end by 8 bases, with 16 bases between.

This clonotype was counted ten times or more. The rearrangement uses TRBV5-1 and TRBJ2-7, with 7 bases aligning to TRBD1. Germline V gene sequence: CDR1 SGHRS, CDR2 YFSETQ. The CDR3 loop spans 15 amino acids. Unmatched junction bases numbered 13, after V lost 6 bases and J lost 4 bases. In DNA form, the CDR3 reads TGCGCCAGCAAGGATAAACAGGGGTTGAAATACGAGCAGTACTTC. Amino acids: CASKDKQGLKYEQYF.

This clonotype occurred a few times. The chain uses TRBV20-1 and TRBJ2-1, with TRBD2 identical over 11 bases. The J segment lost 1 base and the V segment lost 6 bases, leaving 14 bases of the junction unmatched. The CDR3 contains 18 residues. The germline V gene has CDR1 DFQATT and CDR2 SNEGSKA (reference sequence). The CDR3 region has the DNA TGCAGTGCCGTAACAGGGGGACTAGCGGAGACATCCTACAATGAGCAGTTCTTC. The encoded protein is CSAVTGGLAETSYNEQFF.

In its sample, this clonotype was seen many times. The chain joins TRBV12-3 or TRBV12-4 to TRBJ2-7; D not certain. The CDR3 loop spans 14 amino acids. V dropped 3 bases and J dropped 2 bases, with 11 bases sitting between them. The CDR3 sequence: CASSFLSATYEQYF. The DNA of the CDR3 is TGTGCCAGCAGTTTCCTCTCGGCCACCTACGAGCAGTACTTC.

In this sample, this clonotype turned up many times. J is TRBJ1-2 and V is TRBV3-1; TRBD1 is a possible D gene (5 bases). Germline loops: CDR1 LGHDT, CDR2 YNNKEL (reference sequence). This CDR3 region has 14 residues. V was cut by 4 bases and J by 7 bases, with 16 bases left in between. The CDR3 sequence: CASSPTGTRGGYTF. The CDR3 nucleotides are TGTGCCAGCAGCCCAACCGGGACCCGAGGTGGCTACACCTTC.

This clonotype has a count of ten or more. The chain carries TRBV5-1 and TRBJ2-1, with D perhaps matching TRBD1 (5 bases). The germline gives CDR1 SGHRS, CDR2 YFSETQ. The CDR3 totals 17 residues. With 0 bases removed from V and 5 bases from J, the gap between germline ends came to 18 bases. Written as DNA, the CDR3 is TGCGCCAGCAGCTTGGCCCGGTATGGACAAAATAACAATGAGCAGTTCTTC. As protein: CASSLARYGQNNNEQFF.

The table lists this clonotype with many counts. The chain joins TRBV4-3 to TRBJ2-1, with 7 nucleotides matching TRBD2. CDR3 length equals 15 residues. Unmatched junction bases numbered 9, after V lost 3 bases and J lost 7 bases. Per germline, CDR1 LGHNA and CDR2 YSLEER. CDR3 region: CASSQEERGWNEQFF. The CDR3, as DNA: TGCGCCAGCAGCCAGGAGGAGCGGGGCTGGAATGAGCAGTTCTTC.

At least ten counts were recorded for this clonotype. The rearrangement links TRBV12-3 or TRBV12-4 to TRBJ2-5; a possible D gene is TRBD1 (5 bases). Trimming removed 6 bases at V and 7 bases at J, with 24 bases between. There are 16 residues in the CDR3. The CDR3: CASSYPQQKGLGTQYF. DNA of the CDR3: TGTGCCAGCAGCTACCCCCAGCAGAAGGGGTTGGGGACCCAGTACTTC.

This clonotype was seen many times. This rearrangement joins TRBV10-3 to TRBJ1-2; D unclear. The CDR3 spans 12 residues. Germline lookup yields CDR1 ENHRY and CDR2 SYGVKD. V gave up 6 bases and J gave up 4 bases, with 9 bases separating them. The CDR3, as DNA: TGTGCCATCAGACAACGGACCTATGGCTACACCTTC. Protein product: CAIRQRTYGYTF.

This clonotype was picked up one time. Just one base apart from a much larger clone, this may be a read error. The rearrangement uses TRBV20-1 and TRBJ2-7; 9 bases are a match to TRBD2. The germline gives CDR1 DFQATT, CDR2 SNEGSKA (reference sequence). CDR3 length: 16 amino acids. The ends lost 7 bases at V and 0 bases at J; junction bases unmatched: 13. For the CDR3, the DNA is TGCAGTGGTAGTAGGGGTCTAGCGGGGAGCTCCTACGAGCAGTACTTC. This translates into CSGSRGLAGSSYEQYF.

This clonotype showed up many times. As DNA, the CDR3 is TGCAGTGTTTCTCCGGGGGTTAAATTTTCCTACAATGAGCAGTTCTTC. It is translated as CSVSPGVKFSYNEQFF. The chain couples TRBV20-1 to TRBJ2-1; a weak D match, TRBD2 (6 bases). This CDR3 is built from 16 residues. Germline lookup yields CDR1 DFQATT and CDR2 SNEGSKA (reference sequence). V dropped 7 bases and J dropped 1 base, with 20 bases sitting between them.

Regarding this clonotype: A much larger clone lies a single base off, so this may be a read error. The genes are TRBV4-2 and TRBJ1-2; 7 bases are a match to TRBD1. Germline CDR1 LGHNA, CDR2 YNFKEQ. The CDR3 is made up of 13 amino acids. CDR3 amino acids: CAISQEGADGYTF. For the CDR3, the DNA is TGTGCCATCAGCCAAGAGGGGGCAGACGGCTACACCTTC.

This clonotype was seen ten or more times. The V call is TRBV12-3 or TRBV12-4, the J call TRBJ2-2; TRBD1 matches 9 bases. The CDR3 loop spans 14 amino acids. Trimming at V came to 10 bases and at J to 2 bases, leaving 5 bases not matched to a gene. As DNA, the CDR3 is TGTGCCACCAGGACAGGGGCTAACACCGGGGAGCTGTTTTTT. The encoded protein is CATRTGANTGELFF.